These T cell receptor beta chains were read from a single sample in a study of CD8+ T cells in alopecia areata. The protocol was immunoSEQ multiplex PCR, while the TCRdb copy is restricted to in-frame clones and leaves out a portion. The table records approximately 280,000 clones, roughly 60% of them present only once. Sequenced material: CD4+ T cells sorted from blood, taken at week 24, from a patient treated with tofacitinib. These receptors originate from a human donor with alopecia areata. Each CDR3 is given with its conserved first and last residue. The D gene is left open where the match is weak. Only some rows state a clone size, as once, few, many or a class for expanded clones.

TRBJ2-1	-	TRBD2	TRBV14	CASSPKRGRSYNEQFF	TGTGCCAGCAGCCCCAAGCGGGGACGCTCCTACAATGAGCAGTTCTTC
TRBJ2-1	few	-	TRBV7-2	CASSFGGEQFF	TGTGCCAGCAGCTTCGGAGGTGAGCAGTTCTTC
TRBJ2-3	-	-	TRBV11-2	CASSFRGRSGTDTQYF	TGTGCCAGCAGCTTTCGCGGGCGATCGGGCACAGATACGCAGTATTTT
TRBJ1-1	few	TRBD1	TRBV30	CAWSQGAVTEAFF	TGTGCCTGGAGTCAGGGGGCGGTCACTGAAGCTTTCTTT
TRBJ2-1	-	-	TRBV18	CASSPPESRDEQFF	TGTGCCAGCTCACCACCGGAAAGCCGGGATGAGCAGTTCTTC
TRBJ2-3	-	TRBD1	TRBV5-4	CASSFLGQGNTDTQYF	TGTGCCAGCAGCTTCCTGGGACAGGGAAACACAGATACGCAGTATTTT
TRBJ2-1	-	-	TRBV7-9	CASSSPPYNEQFF	TGTGCCAGCAGCTCCCCACCCTACAATGAGCAGTTCTTC
TRBJ2-5	-	-	TRBV2	CASSGVTRAQETQYF	TGTGCCAGCAGTGGCGTCACTAGGGCTCAAGAGACCCAGTACTTC
TRBJ2-7	-	-	TRBV6-1	CASSDRGGTYEQYF	TGTGCCAGCAGCGACAGGGGAGGGACCTACGAGCAGTACTTC
TRBJ1-2	-	-	TRBV29-1	CSVDRTEPYGYTF	TGCAGCGTTGACAGGACAGAGCCCTATGGCTACACCTTC
TRBJ1-2	few	-	TRBV29-1	CSVVAGDPTGYGYTF	TGCAGCGTTGTTGCGGGAGACCCCACGGGCTATGGCTACACCTTC
TRBJ2-3	-	TRBD1	TRBV6-5	CASSRQGRAQYF	TGTGCCAGCAGTCGACAGGGTAGAGCGCAGTATTTT
TRBJ2-5	few	TRBD1	TRBV7-2	CASSTSTGVGQYF	TGTGCCAGCAGCACGTCGACAGGGGTGGGCCAGTACTTC
TRBJ2-2	-	-	TRBV25-1	CASSTGGPGGELFF	TGTGCCAGCAGTACCGGGGGGCCAGGCGGGGAGCTGTTTTTT
TRBJ2-1	-	-	TRBV27	CATQSGYNEQFF	TGTGCCACCCAAAGTGGCTACAATGAGCAGTTCTTC
TRBJ1-1	-	TRBD1	TRBV30	CAWNRGRTEAFF	TGTGCCTGGAACAGGGGTCGTACTGAAGCTTTCTTT
TRBJ1-1	-	-	TRBV2	CASREGSGDTEAFF	TGTGCCAGCAGAGAGGGGTCGGGTGACACTGAAGCTTTCTTT
TRBJ2-7	-	-	TRBV4-1	CASSQEGQSYEQYF	TGCGCCAGCAGCCAAGAAGGACAGAGCTACGAGCAGTACTTC
TRBJ2-3	-	TRBD2	TRBV7-2	CASSALAGSRDTQYF	TGTGCCAGCAGCGCATTAGCGGGGTCCAGGGATACGCAGTATTTT
TRBJ2-6	-	-	TRBV30	CAWMFGANVLTF	TGTGCCTGGATGTTTGGGGCCAACGTCCTGACTTTC
TRBJ2-7	-	-	TRBV19	CASSPSLRSYEQYF	TGTGCCAGTAGTCCCAGTCTCCGGTCCTACGAGCAGTACTTC
TRBJ2-7	few	-	TRBV29-1	CSVEDGIGAEQYF	TGCAGCGTTGAAGATGGGATTGGGGCCGAGCAGTACTTC
TRBJ1-4	-	-	TRBV30	CAWSPSRDAGKLFF	TGTGCCTGGAGTCCGTCCCGGGACGCTGGAAAACTGTTTTTT
TRBJ1-2	-	-	TRBV5-1	CASSSGEYGYTF	TGCGCCAGCAGTTCGGGAGAATATGGCTACACCTTC
TRBJ1-2	-	-	TRBV30	CAWTRRAPNYGYTF	TGTGCCTGGACCCGGCGGGCACCCAACTATGGCTACACCTTC
TRBJ2-5	-	TRBD1	TRBV5-1	CASSWGTGTQETQYF	TGCGCCAGCAGCTGGGGGACAGGGACACAAGAGACCCAGTACTTC
TRBJ2-5	-	TRBD2	TRBV6-6	CASSPGGTETQYF	TGTGCCAGCAGTCCGGGGGGAACGGAGACCCAGTACTTC
TRBJ2-1	-	-	TRBV11-2	CASRLPGRLGNEQFF	TGTGCCAGCAGGCTCCCGGGCAGATTGGGGAATGAGCAGTTCTTC
TRBJ2-7	few	-	TRBV5-4	CASTQVGDEQYF	TGTGCCAGCACCCAAGTGGGGGACGAGCAGTACTTC
TRBJ2-2	few	-	TRBV9	CASSARGIGELFF	TGTGCCAGCAGCGCCAGGGGAATCGGGGAGCTGTTTTTT
TRBJ2-5	-	-	TRBV6-5	CASSSRETQYF	TGTGCCAGCAGTTCTAGGGAGACCCAGTACTTC
TRBJ1-3	once	-	TRBV29-1	CSVAPLSGNTIYF	TGCAGCGTTGCGCCCCTCTCTGGAAACACCATATATTTT
TRBJ1-3	many	-	TRBV18	CASSPDLGDSGNTIYF	TGTGCCAGCTCACCCGACCTCGGGGACTCTGGAAACACCATATATTTT
TRBJ1-1	few	-	TRBV29-1	CSVEDPWASPEAFF	TGCAGCGTTGAAGATCCTTGGGCGTCGCCTGAAGCTTTCTTT
TRBJ2-4	-	-	TRBV29-1	CSVEDRGRQNIQYF	TGCAGCGTTGAAGATAGGGGGAGACAAAACATTCAGTACTTC
TRBJ1-1	-	TRBD1	TRBV6-6	CASVPQGALGEAFF	TGTGCCAGCGTTCCACAGGGGGCTTTGGGTGAAGCTTTCTTT
TRBJ1-5	few	TRBD1	TRBV29-1	CSAGDRVNQPQHF	TGCAGCGCGGGGGACAGGGTCAATCAGCCCCAGCATTTT
TRBJ2-5	-	-	TRBV4-3	CASSQDSGYQETQYF	TGCGCCAGCAGCCAAGATTCAGGGTACCAAGAGACCCAGTACTTC
TRBJ2-3	-	-	TRBV29-1	CSVHRTVPRDQYF	TGCAGCGTTCACAGGACGGTCCCCCGGGATCAGTATTTT
TRBJ1-3	few	-	TRBV5-1	CASSPTVSGNTIYF	TGCGCCAGCAGCCCGACAGTCTCTGGAAACACCATATATTTT
TRBJ2-7	-	-	TRBV5-1	CASSLGNPPGVTYEQYF	TGCGCCAGCAGCTTGGGAAACCCGCCGGGGGTCACCTACGAGCAGTACTTC
TRBJ2-3	-	TRBD1	TRBV29-1	CSAHGQGVSTDTQYF	TGCAGCGCCCATGGGCAGGGGGTTAGCACAGATACGCAGTATTTT
TRBJ1-5	-	TRBD1	TRBV28	CASQLGQGAGQPQHF	TGTGCCAGTCAGCTGGGACAGGGGGCAGGGCAGCCCCAGCATTTT
TRBJ1-2	once	-	TRBV15	CATSRDRGEYGYTF	TGTGCCACCAGCAGAGATCGTGGAGAGTATGGCTACACCTTC
TRBJ1-5	-	-	TRBV30	CAWSVRGDQPQHF	TGTGCCTGGAGTGTACGAGGGGATCAGCCCCAGCATTTT
TRBJ2-3	-	TRBD2	TRBV5-4	CASRPASGGIDTQYF	TGTGCCAGCAGACCAGCTAGCGGGGGGATAGATACGCAGTATTTT
TRBJ2-7	-	TRBD1	TRBV28	CASSGTGVYEQYF	TGTGCCAGCAGTGGGACAGGTGTCTACGAGCAGTACTTC
TRBJ1-1	-	TRBD1	TRBV29-1	CSVTQPQGANTEAFF	TGCAGCGTCACTCAGCCACAGGGGGCGAACACTGAAGCTTTCTTT
TRBJ2-7	few	-	TRBV27	CASSSKGGTVPYEQYF	TGTGCCAGCAGTTCGAAAGGAGGGACAGTTCCCTACGAGCAGTACTTC
TRBJ1-6	-	-	TRBV18	CASSQTLDNSPLHF	TGTGCCAGCTCCCAAACGCTGGATAATTCACCCCTCCACTTT